The clone carrying this TCR beta chain has only a few counts. Its specificity is unknown. The sample belongs to a study of cytomegalovirus exposure and HLA in healthy donors. Overall study: In an earlier analysis, around 120 million unique TCR beta sequences were found from 150 million to 200 million T cells. The Caucasian-associated ancestry cluster held 65% to 85% of more than 350 genotyped donors.

This CDR3 has 15 amino acids. Germline CDR1 reads LGHNA; CDR2 reads YSLEER. With 0 bases removed from V and 1 base from J, the gap between germline ends came to 9 bases. Whole-study results and caveats: Analysis was carried out at a later point, and it linked a missense DCLRE1C variant to TCR beta V- and J-gene trimming.

The PCR contained 60 Vbeta and 13 Jbeta primers. TCRdb's table, derived via immunoSEQ multiplex PCR, lists solely in-frame clones and lacks some. Of under 200,000 clones in the sample, approximately 80% are singletons; the top ten hold 6.5% to 7.5%. While unrecorded immune exposures were likely, the donors were nominally healthy when sampled. The V and J genes are TRBV4-3 and TRBJ2-5; D possibly corresponds to TRBD2 (5 bases). The receptor was isolated from a woman aged 25 to 45 in good health and CMV-seropositive. Source material: PBMCs. The CDR3 here is CASSQDHRGQETQYF. CDR3 bases: TGCGCCAGCAGCCAAGATCATCGGGGCCAAGAGACCCAGTACTTC.